This TCR beta chain was obtained from a study of early T cells in non-severe SARS-CoV-2 infection. Germline CDR1 SQVTM, CDR2 ANQGSEA. Trimming cost V 6 bases and J 4 bases, with 12 bases left between them. This CDR3 is built from 12 residues. In this sample, this clonotype turned up many times. Each CDR3 protein is one row after TCRdb ran MiXCR on the 5' RACE reads. This table has some 80,000 distinct CDR3 sequences, 5% appearing once. The sample here was whole blood, taken at baseline. This chain connects TRBV29-1 to TRBJ1-1; TRBD1 is a possible D gene (6 bases). This clonotype was sampled from an adult who was a healthcare worker with PCR-confirmed SARS-CoV-2 infection or an uninfected control (not recorded which). CDR3 amino acids: CSVAGGATEAFF. The CDR3 DNA reads as TGCAGCGTGGCCGGGGGGGCCACTGAAGCTTTCTTT.